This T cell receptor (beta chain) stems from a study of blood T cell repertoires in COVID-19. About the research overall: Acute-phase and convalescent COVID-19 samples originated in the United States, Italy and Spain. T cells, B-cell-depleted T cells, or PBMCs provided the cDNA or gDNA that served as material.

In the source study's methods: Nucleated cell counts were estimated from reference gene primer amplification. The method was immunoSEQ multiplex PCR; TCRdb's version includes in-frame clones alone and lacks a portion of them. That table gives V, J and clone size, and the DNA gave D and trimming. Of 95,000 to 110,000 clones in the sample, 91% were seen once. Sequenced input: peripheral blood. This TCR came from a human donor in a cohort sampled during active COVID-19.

In nucleotides, the CDR3 is TGTGCCAGCAGCCCCCCTCTTACAGGCGCTCTCTATGGCTACACCTTC. This translates into CASSPPLTGALYGYTF. The chain couples TRBV28 to TRBJ1-2, with a weak D call TRBD1 (5 bases). Germline V gives CDR1 MDHEN, CDR2 SYDVKM. The CDR3 consists of 16 residues. The ends were cut back, 6 bases at V and 4 bases at J, with 21 bases in the middle.